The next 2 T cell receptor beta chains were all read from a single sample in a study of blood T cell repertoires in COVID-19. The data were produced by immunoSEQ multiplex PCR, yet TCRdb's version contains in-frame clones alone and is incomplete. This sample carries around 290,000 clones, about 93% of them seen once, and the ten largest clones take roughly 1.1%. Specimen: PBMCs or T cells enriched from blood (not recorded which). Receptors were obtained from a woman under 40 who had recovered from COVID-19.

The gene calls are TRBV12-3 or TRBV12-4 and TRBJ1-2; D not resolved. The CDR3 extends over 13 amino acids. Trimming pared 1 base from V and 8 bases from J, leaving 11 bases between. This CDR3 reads CASSLGAGRGYTF. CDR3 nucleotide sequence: TGTGCCAGCAGTTTAGGCGCCGGCAGGGGCTACACCTTC.

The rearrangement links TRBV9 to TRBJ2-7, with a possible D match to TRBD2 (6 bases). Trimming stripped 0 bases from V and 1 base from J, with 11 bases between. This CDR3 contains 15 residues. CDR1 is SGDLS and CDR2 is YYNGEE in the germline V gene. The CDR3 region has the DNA TGTGCCAGCAGCGTAGGTGGAGCGGGTTCCTACGAGCAGTACTTC. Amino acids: CASSVGGAGSYEQYF. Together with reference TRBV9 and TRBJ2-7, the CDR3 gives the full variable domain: DSGVTQTPKHLITATGQRVTLRCSPRSGDLSVYWYQQSLDQGLQFLIQYYNGEERAKGNILERFSAQQFPDLHSELNLSSLELGDSALYFCASSVGGAGSYEQYFGPGTRLTVT.